The 13 T cell receptor beta chains below come from one sample, sequenced in a study of cytomegalovirus exposure and HLA in healthy donors. Researchers ran the PCR with 60 Vbeta and 13 Jbeta primers. The method was immunoSEQ multiplex PCR; TCRdb's version includes in-frame clones alone and lacks a portion of them. The sample gives about 90,000 clones, roughly three quarters of which show up once; around 3% is in the top ten. Material: PBMCs. These receptors came from a man between 25 and 39 years old in good health and CMV-seronegative.

This clone was counted a few times. The chain couples TRBV7-2 to TRBJ1-1; the match to TRBD1 covers 10 bases. The CDR3 covers 13 residues. Trimming cost V 5 bases and J 11 bases; bases outside gene matches: 8. Germline lookup yields CDR1 SGHTA and CDR2 FQGNSA. The CDR3 DNA is TGTGCCAGCAGCCTCGGACAGGGGGGTGTTGCTTTCTTT. Amino acid sequence: CASSLGQGGVAFF.

The chain links TRBV11-3 to TRBJ1-1, with D perhaps TRBD1 (5 bases). Trimming took off 1 base at V and 1 base at J, with 7 bases between the two ends. CDR1 is SGHNT, CDR2 YENEEA, per germline. This CDR3 has 14 residues. The CDR3 bases are TGTGCCAGCAGCTTAGGACAGCGGAACACTGAAGCTTTCTTT. Its translation: CASSLGQRNTEAFF.

This clone was seen just once. V gene TRBV7-9 combines with J gene TRBJ1-4; D perhaps matches TRBD1 (5 bases). This CDR3 region has 17 residues. V shed 1 base and J shed 4 bases, with 16 bases lying between them. The germline V gene has CDR1 SEHNR and CDR2 FQNEAQ (reference sequence). This CDR3 reads CASSLVWAGLSNEKLFF. CDR3 bases: TGTGCCAGCAGCTTAGTTTGGGCAGGGCTTAGTAATGAAAAACTGTTTTTT.

The count of this clone is one. The rearrangement uses TRBV6-1 and TRBJ1-1, with D possibly matching TRBD1 (6 bases). The CDR3 contains 15 residues. CDR1 MNHNS and CDR2 SASEGT come from the germline V gene. V was pared by 6 bases and J by 6 bases, with 20 bases between. The CDR3 reads CASSPQPGQYAEAFF. CDR3 coding DNA: TGTGCCAGCAGCCCACAACCAGGACAGTACGCTGAAGCTTTCTTT.

This clone occurred a few times. This sequence joins TRBV2 and TRBJ1-1; 9 nucleotides agree with TRBD1. Per germline, CDR1 SNHLY and CDR2 FYNNEI. The CDR3 contains 14 residues. V shed 3 bases, J shed 1 base, and the junction held 0 bases outside the gene matches. CDR3: CASSEGQGNTEAFF. The DNA for the CDR3 is TGTGCCAGCAGTGAGGGACAGGGGAACACTGAAGCTTTCTTT. Full variable domain (outside the CDR3, taken from reference TRBV2 and TRBJ1-1): EPEVTQTPSHQVTQMGQEVILRCVPISNHLYFYWYRQILGQKVEFLVSFYNNEISEKSEIFDDQFSVERPDGSNFTLKIRSTKLEDSAMYFCASSEGQGNTEAFFGQGTRLTVV.

J is TRBJ1-1 and V is TRBV7-9; 9 nucleotides match TRBD1. The trim removed 1 base at V and 6 bases at J, leaving 0 bases unmatched. There are 13 residues in the CDR3. Germline CDR1 and CDR2: SEHNR and FQNEAQ (reference sequence). This chain's CDR3 is CASSLGTGAEAFF. The CDR3 DNA sequence: TGTGCCAGCAGCTTAGGGACAGGGGCTGAAGCTTTCTTT.

In its sample, this clone was seen a few times. The chain has TRBV4-3 and TRBJ2-1, with 10 bases that match TRBD1. V lost 0 bases, J lost 14 bases, and 4 bases stayed unmatched. The CDR3 consists of 13 residues. Germline V gives CDR1 LGHNA, CDR2 YSLEER. The CDR3 sequence is CASSQEEGTGEFF. The DNA of the CDR3 is TGCGCCAGCAGCCAAGAAGAGGGGACAGGGGAGTTCTTC.

This clone showed up just once. The chain combines TRBV12-5 with TRBJ2-1, with 7 positions matching TRBD1. The CDR3 extends over 18 amino acids. The J segment lost 6 bases and the V segment lost 1 base, leaving 15 bases of the junction unmatched. The germline V gene has CDR1 LGHNT and CDR2 FRNRAP. The CDR3 region has the DNA TGTGCTAGTGGTTTGGGCCTTAGTGTAGGGGGCCCCTTCAATGAGCAGTTCTTC. This sequence encodes CASGLGLSVGGPFNEQFF.

The rearrangement uses TRBV6-1 and TRBJ2-2, with 10 bases fitting TRBD1. The CDR3 has 15 amino acids. From germline, CDR1 is MNHNS and CDR2 SASEGT. The J segment lost 4 bases and the V segment lost 5 bases, leaving 4 bases of the junction unmatched. CDR3 DNA sequence: TGTGCCAGCAGTCCCGGGACAGGGGTCACCGGGGAGCTGTTTTTT. Its protein is CASSPGTGVTGELFF.

The chain joins TRBV19 to TRBJ1-3; TRBD1 matches 7 bases. The germline CDR1 and CDR2 sequences are LNHDA and SQIVND (reference sequence). With V trimmed by 10 bases and J by 4 bases, 7 bases remained unmatched. This CDR3 has 13 residues. The CDR3 region is CATTGAGGNTIYF. The CDR3 coding sequence is TGTGCCACCACAGGGGCTGGAGGAAACACCATATATTTT.

This clone was observed a handful of times. The chain has TRBV5-1 and TRBJ1-2; 7 nucleotides match TRBD1. The CDR3 runs 14 residues. Germline-derived CDR1 and CDR2 are SGHRS and YFSETQ. V lost 5 bases, J lost 8 bases, and 12 bases stayed unmatched. The chain's CDR3 is CASSIQGIDKGYTF. The CDR3 DNA reads TGCGCCAGCAGTATACAGGGGATCGACAAGGGCTACACCTTC. Together with reference TRBV5-1 and TRBJ1-2, the CDR3 gives the full variable domain: KAGVTQTPRYLIKTRGQQVTLSCSPISGHRSVSWYQQTPGQGLQFLFEYFSETQRNKGNFPGRFSGRQFSNSRSEMNVSTLELGDSALYLCASSIQGIDKGYTFGSGTRLTVV.

This CDR3 is CAWSVEGANQPQHF. CDR3 coding DNA: TGTGCCTGGAGTGTAGAGGGGGCAAATCAGCCCCAGCATTTT. The chain joins TRBV30 to TRBJ1-5; 7 bases align to TRBD1. J gave up 4 bases and V 0 bases, and 3 bases lay outside the gene matches. The CDR3 is 14 residues long. CDR1 GTSNPN and CDR2 SVGIG come from the germline V gene (reference sequence). The complete variable domain, with remaining parts taken from reference TRBV30 and TRBJ1-5, reads SQTIHQWPATLVQPVGSPLSLECTVEGTSNPNLYWYRQAAGRGLQLLFYSVGIGQISSEVPQNLSASRPQDRQFILSSKKLLLSDSGFYLCAWSVEGANQPQHFGDGTRLSIL.

The genes are TRBV6-6 and TRBJ1-3; 7 positions agree with TRBD1. The CDR3 is 16 residues long. V was pared by 7 bases and J by 4 bases, with 13 bases of the junction left unmatched. CDR1 and CDR2 (germline): MNHNY, SVGAGI (reference sequence). The CDR3 nucleotides are TGTGCCAGCACCAAAACCGGGACAGCGGGCGGAAACACCATATATTTT. Its protein is CASTKTGTAGGNTIYF.